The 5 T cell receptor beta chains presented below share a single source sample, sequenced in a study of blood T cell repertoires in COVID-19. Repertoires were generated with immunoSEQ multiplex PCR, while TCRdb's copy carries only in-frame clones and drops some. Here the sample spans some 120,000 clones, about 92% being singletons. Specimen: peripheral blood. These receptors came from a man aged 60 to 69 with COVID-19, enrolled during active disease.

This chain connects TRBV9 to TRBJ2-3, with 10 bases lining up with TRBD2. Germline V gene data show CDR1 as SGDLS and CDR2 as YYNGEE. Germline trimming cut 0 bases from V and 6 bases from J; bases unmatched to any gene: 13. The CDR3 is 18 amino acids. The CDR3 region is CASSVALGSGRAVDTQYF. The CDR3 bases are TGTGCCAGCAGCGTAGCTTTGGGGAGCGGGAGGGCCGTGGATACGCAGTATTTT. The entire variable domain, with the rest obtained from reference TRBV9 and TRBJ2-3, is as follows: DSGVTQTPKHLITATGQRVTLRCSPRSGDLSVYWYQQSLDQGLQFLIQYYNGEERAKGNILERFSAQQFPDLHSELNLSSLELGDSALYFCASSVALGSGRAVDTQYFGPGTRLTVL.

DNA for the CDR3: TGTGCCAGCAGTATACCCGGGACTAGCGGTATCACAGATACGCAGTATTTT. It yields the protein CASSIPGTSGITDTQYF. The V and J genes are TRBV28 and TRBJ2-3; 11 bases agree with TRBD2. V lost 5 bases to trimming and J lost 2 bases; unmatched junction nucleotides: 9. CDR1 and CDR2 from the germline V gene are MDHEN and SYDVKM. The CDR3 covers 17 residues.

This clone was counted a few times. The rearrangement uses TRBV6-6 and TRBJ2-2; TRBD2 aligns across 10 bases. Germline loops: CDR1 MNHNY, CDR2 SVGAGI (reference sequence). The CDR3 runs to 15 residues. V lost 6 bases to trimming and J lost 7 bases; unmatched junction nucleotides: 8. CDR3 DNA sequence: TGTGCCAGCAGCCCTGCTAGCGGGGGCCTCGGGGAGCTGTTTTTT. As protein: CASSPASGGLGELFF.

The CDR3 reads CASSLAGEDYEQYF. CDR3 sequence (DNA): TGTGCCAGCAGCTTAGCCGGGGAAGACTACGAGCAGTACTTC. The rearrangement joins TRBV7-2 to TRBJ2-7; a weak D match, TRBD2 (5 bases). Germline loops: CDR1 SGHTA, CDR2 FQGNSA. This CDR3 region has 14 residues. V lost 0 bases to trimming and J lost 3 bases, with 9 bases between them.

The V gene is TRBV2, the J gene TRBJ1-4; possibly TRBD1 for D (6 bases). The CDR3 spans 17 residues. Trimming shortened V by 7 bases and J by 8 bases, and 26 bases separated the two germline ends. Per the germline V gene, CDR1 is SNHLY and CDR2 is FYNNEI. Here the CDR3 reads CASTGGRRSTDEEKLFF. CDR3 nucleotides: TGTGCCAGCACGGGGGGCCGGAGGTCTACAGACGAAGAAAAACTGTTTTTT.